The rows below give T cell receptor beta chains drawn from one sample of a study of OX40 agonist ivuxolimab in advanced cancers. Assay: immunoSEQ multiplex PCR; the TCRdb copy retains only in-frame clones and omits some. The table includes 90,000 to 150,000 clones, roughly nine tenths detected once. The sequencing used CD4+ or CD8+ T cells sorted from blood, collected in a trial of the OX40 agonist ivuxolimab. The receptors derive from an adult with an advanced solid tumor such as melanoma, head and neck, liver or kidney cancer. The conserved cysteine and the conserved F or W are not part of the CDR3 here.

>TRBV28|TRBJ2-3
ASRQGSSTDTQY
>TRBV10-2|TRBJ1-1
ASSDRQGTEAF
>TRBV6-1|TRBJ1-5
ASSERPGQGVIQPQH
>TRBV5-1|TRBJ2-3
ASSLFSGGLTDTQY
>TRBV5-1|TRBJ1-5
ASSLERNQPQH
>TRBV28|TRBJ1-2
ASTSASGRTGGYT
>TRBV10-3|TRBJ1-3
ATYTTGSSGNTIY
>TRBV6-6|TRBJ1-1
ASSWGGRTEAF
>TRBV9|TRBJ2-3
ASSVVESTDTQY
>TRBV11-2|TRBJ1-1
ASSLARTHLSSEAF
>TRBV7-2|TRBJ1-1
ASSSQGGNTEAF
>TRBV25-1|TRBJ2-3
ASSSSSGGPTDTQY
>TRBV7-9|TRBJ1-2
ASSPGQVPNYGYT
>TRBV25-1|TRBJ2-7
ASSDGGWRGLYEQY
>TRBV5-8|TRBJ1-6
ASSFEDQYSPLH
>TRBV14|TRBJ2-5
ASSQAVGETQY
>TRBV7-2|TRBJ2-7
ASSSDRGSYEQY
>TRBV6-5|TRBJ2-7
ASSYSITSGRYEQY
>TRBV28|TRBJ2-1
ASTRTGKYEQF
>TRBV9|TRBJ2-3
ASSVDGGRWDTQY
>TRBV7-2|TRBJ1-3
ASSTTGSGNTIY
>TRBV12-5|TRBJ1-1
ASGLVLGRNTEAF
>TRBV30|TRBJ1-1
AWSVQAGHTEAF
>TRBV18|TRBJ1-3
ASSQGRAGNTIY
>TRBV7-6|TRBJ2-7
ASSFGGSDAYEQY
>TRBV4-2|TRBJ2-5
ASSHGTLQETQY
>TRBV9|TRBJ1-6
ASSVDAGGSPLH
>TRBV7-2|TRBJ2-3
ASSPRLVSTDTQY
>TRBV7-2|TRBJ1-1
ATIRDRGNTEAF
>TRBV30|TRBJ1-6
AWSVGPQGSPLH
>TRBV4-3|TRBJ2-7
ASSQETSGYEQY
>TRBV7-3|TRBJ2-1
ASRRRTGRDEQF
>TRBV6-5|TRBJ2-7
ASSYPAARGYEQY
>TRBV6-6|TRBJ2-1
ASSISGNEQF
>TRBV29-1|TRBJ1-4
SVGPGQGERATNEKLF
>TRBV28|TRBJ2-5
ASTPGWGGGTQY
>TRBV5-4|TRBJ1-2
ASSPSGIAYGYT
>TRBV6-5|TRBJ1-2
AVTGVGGYT
>TRBV5-6|TRBJ1-2
ASSPWDRMSRGYT
>TRBV10-3|TRBJ2-1
AISERGVDEQF
>TRBV2|TRBJ2-7
ASSERETYEQY
>TRBV2|TRBJ1-6
ASSEVQGNSPLH
>TRBV6-4|TRBJ1-6
ASRGTGGNSPLH
>TRBV7-9|TRBJ2-7
ASSLDGQGIYEQY
>TRBV5-4|TRBJ2-3
ASRTSGGYTQY
>TRBV7-2|TRBJ1-5
ASSPRGGSQPQH
>TRBV7-2|TRBJ2-5
ASSVQGWGETQY
>TRBV5-6|TRBJ1-2
ASSPGPDYGYT
>TRBV11-2|TRBJ2-7
ASSLVWVSSYEQY